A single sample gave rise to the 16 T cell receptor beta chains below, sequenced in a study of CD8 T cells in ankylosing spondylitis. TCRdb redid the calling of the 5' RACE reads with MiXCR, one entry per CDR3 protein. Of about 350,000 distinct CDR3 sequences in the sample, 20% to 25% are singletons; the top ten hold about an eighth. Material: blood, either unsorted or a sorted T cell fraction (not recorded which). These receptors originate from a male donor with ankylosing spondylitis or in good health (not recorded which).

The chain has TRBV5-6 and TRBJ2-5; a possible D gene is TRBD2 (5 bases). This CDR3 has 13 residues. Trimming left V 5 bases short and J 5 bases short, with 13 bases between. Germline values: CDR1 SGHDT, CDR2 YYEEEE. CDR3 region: CASSSAGAETQYF. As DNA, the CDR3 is TGTGCCAGCAGTTCCGCGGGTGCGGAGACCCAGTACTTC.

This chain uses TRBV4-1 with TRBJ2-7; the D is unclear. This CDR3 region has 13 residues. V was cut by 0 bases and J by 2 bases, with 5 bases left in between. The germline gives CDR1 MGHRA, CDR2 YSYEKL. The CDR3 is CASSQESAYEQYF. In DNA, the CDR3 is TGCGCCAGCAGCCAAGAGTCAGCCTACGAGCAGTACTTC.

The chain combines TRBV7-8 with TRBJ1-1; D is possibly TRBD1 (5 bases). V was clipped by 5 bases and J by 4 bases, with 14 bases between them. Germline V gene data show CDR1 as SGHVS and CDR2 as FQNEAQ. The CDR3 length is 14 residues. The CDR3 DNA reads TGTGCCAGCAGCGCCTTAGATGGGGCCACTGAAGCTTTCTTT. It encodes CASSALDGATEAFF.

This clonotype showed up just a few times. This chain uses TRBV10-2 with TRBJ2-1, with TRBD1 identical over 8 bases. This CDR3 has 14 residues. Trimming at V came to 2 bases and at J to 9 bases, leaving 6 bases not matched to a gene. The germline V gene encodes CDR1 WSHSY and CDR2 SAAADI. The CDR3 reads CASSEPDREIEQFF. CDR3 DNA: TGCGCCAGCAGTGAGCCGGACAGGGAGATTGAGCAGTTCTTC.

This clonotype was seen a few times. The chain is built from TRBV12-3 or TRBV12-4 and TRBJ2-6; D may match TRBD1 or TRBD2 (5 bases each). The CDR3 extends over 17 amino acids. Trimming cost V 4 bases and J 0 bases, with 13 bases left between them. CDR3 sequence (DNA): TGTGCCAGCAGTTCCCGGGGCATATACTCTGGGGCCAACGTCCTGACTTTC. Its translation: CASSSRGIYSGANVLTF.

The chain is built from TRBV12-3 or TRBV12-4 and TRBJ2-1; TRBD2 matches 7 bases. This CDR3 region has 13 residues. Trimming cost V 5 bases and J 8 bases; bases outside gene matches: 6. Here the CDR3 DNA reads TGTGCCAGCAGTCATGAGACTAGCCATGAGCAGTTCTTC. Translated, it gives CASSHETSHEQFF.

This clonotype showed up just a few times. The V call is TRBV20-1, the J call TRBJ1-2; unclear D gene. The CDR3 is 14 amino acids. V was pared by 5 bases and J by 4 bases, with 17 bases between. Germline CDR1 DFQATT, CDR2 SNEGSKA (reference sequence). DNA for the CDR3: TGCAGTGCTGCTGGACCCCACGGGAGCTATGGCTACACCTTC. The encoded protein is CSAAGPHGSYGYTF.

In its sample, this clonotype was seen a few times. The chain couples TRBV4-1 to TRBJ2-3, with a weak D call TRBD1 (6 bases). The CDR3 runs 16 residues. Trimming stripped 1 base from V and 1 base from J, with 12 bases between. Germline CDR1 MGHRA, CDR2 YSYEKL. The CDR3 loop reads CASSQAGQGRTDTQYF. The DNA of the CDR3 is TGCGCCAGCAGCCAAGCGGGCCAGGGGCGCACAGATACGCAGTATTTT.

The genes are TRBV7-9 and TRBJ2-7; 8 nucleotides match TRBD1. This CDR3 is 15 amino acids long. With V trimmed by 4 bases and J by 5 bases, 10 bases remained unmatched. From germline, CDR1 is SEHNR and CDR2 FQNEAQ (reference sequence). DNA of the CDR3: TGTGCCAGCAGCTCCCCCGGGACAGGTAACGACGAGCAGTACTTC. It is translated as CASSSPGTGNDEQYF.

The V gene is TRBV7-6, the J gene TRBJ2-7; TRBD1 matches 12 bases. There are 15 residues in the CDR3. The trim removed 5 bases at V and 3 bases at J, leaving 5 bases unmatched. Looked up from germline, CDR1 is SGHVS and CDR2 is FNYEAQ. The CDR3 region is CASSRGTGGVYEQYF. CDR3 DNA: TGTGCCAGCAGCCGCGGGACAGGGGGCGTCTACGAGCAGTACTTC.

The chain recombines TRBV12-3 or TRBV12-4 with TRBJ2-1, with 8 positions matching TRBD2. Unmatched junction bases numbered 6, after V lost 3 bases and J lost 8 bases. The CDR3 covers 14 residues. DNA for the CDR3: TGTGCCAGCAGTTTGACCGGGACTAGGGATGAGCAGTTCTTC. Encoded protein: CASSLTGTRDEQFF.

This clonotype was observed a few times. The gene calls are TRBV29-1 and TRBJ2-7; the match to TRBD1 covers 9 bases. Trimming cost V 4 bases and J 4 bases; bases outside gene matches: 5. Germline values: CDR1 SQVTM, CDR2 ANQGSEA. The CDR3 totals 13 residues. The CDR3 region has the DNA TGCAGCGTTGGCGGACAGGGGTTTTACGAGCAGTACTTC. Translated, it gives CSVGGQGFYEQYF.

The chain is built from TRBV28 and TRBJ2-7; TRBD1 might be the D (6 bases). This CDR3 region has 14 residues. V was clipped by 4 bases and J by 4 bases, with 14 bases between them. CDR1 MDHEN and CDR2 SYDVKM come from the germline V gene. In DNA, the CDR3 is TGTGCCAGCAGTTACCCTGGACAGCAGTACGAGCAGTACTTC. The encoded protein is CASSYPGQQYEQYF.

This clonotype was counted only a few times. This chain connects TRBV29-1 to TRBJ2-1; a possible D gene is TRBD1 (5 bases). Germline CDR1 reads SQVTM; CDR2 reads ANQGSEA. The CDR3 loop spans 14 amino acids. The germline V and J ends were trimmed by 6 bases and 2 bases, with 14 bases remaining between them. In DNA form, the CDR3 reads TGCAGCGTGACGCCAGGGAAAACCTACAATGAGCAGTTCTTC. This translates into CSVTPGKTYNEQFF.

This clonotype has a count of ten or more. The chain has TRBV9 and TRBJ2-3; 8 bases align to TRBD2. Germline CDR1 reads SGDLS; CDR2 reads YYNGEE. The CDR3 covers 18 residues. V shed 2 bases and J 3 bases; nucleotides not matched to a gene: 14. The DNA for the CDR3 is TGTGCCAGCAGCGTCGTTTCGAAGGGAGCGGGGGTGACAGATACGCAGTATTTT. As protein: CASSVVSKGAGVTDTQYF.

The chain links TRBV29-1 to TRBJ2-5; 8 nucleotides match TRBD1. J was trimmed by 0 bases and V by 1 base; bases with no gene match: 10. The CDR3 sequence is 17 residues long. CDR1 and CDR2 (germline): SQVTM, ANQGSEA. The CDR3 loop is CSVEGGQAFEYQETQYF. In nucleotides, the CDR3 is TGCAGCGTTGAAGGGGGACAGGCATTCGAGTACCAAGAGACCCAGTACTTC. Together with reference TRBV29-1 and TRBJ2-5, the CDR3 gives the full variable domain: SAVISQKPSRDICQRGTSLTIQCQVDSQVTMMFWYRQQPGQSLTLIATANQGSEATYESGFVIDKFPISRPNLTFSTLTVSNMSPEDSSIYLCSVEGGQAFEYQETQYFGPGTRLLVL.